This record covers a single T cell receptor beta chain. RNA was extracted with the RNeasy kit, and a quantity of about 0.45 to 1 ug was reverse transcribed using random hexamers. TCRdb reprocessed the immunoSEQ multiplex PCR reads with MiXCR, giving one entry per CDR3 protein. The repertoire holds 200,000 to 250,000 distinct CDR3 sequences, with around 96% as singletons. In germline, CDR1 is MGHDK, CDR2 SYGVNS. This CDR3 region has 16 residues. V was shortened by 4 bases and J by 1 base, with 16 bases between the two germline ends. Patients with stable or active relapsing-remitting disease, all of them treatment-naive, made up the multiple sclerosis controls. Negative isolation was used for CD8+ and CD4+ T cells and FACS enrichment for TEMRA cells. This specimen comes from a study of CD8 T cells in Susac syndrome.

The receptor's source is a human donor with multiple sclerosis. The gene calls are TRBV25-1 and TRBJ1-2, with a tentative D call TRBD1 (5 bases). Sequencing was performed on CD4+ T cells from PBMCs. The CDR3 DNA reads as TGTGCCAGCAGTGGGAAGACAGCAAACTTTAACTATGGCTACACCTTC. It is translated as CASSGKTANFNYGYTF.